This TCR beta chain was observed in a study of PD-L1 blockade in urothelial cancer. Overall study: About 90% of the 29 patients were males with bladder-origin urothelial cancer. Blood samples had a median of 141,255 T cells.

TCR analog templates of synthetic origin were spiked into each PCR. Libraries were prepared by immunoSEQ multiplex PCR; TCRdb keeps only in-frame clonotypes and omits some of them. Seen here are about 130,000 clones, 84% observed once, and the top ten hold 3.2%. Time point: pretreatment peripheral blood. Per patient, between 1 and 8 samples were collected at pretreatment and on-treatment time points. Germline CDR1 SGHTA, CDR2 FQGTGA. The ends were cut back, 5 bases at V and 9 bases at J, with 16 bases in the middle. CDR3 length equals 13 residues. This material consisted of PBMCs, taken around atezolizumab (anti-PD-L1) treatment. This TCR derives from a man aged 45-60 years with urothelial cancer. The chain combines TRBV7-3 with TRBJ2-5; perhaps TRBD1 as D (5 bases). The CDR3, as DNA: TGTGCCAGCAGCCCAGGGTCCAATGGGGCCCAGTACTTC. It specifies CASSPGSNGAQYF.